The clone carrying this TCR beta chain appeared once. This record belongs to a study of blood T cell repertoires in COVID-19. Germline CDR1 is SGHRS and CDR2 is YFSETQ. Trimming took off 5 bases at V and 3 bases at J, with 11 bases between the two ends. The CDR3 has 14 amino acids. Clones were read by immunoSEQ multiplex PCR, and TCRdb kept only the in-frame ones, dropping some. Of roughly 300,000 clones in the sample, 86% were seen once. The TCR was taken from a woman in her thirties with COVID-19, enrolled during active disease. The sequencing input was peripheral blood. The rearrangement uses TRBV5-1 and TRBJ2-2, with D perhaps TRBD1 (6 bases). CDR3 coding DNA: TGCGCCAGCAGTCCACAGGGCGACACCGGGGAGCTGTTTTTT. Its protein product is CASSPQGDTGELFF.